This T cell receptor beta chain was retrieved from a study of blood T cell repertoires in COVID-19 (dated by TCRdb to 2020 to 2022). Regarding the complete study: Collaborator samples came from the United States, Italy and Spain and covered acute and convalescent phases of COVID-19. The material from the prospective study consisted of cDNA or gDNA derived from T cells, B-cell-depleted T cells, or PBMCs. The dataset comprised deeply sampled blood TCRbeta repertoires from subjects exposed to, actively infected with, or recovered from COVID-19. The repertoires were released in a freely available public database meant as a resource for research on the immune response to SARS-CoV-2. The samples were drawn from two sources: the first 160 participants of the ongoing ImmuneRACE study, and 1,254 subjects contributed by 6 global collaborators. A de-identified subject ID, COVID-19 status, age in years and sex were almost always included in the sample metadata. Where available, HLA class I and class II types were obtained from metadata supplied by the sample provider rather than from assay-based typing. Study-wide findings and limitations: The amount of clinical and demographic metadata varied by source and participant and was provided uncurated.

Whole blood was collected in K2EDTA tubes by collaborating institutions according to the institutions' own protocols. For TCRbeta analysis, collaborators shipped samples in one of three forms: frozen whole blood, isolated PBMCs, or DNA extracted from either of those sample types. Of note for this clone: The antigen this receptor binds is unknown. No clone much larger than this one lies a single base away; base qualities are absent.

Here V drops 2 bases and J drops 3 bases, and the junction holds 6 bases not matched to any gene. CDR1 and CDR2 are read off the germline V gene as SGDLS and YYNGEE. Spanning cysteine to phenylalanine, the CDR3 consists of 15 amino acids. The CDR3 DNA has 45 bases and is translated from base 1. TCRbeta CDR3 regions were amplified from genomic DNA using the immunoSEQ Assay, a bias-controlled multiplex PCR. Per the source publication's procedure: Nucleated cell counts per sample were estimated from amplification of reference gene primers within the assay. Sequence reads were collapsed and filtered to measure the absolute abundance of every unique TCRbeta CDR3 rearrangement. Productive Simpson clonality was computed per sample as the square root of Simpson's diversity index over productive rearrangements. This is the immuneACCESS table as TCRdb keeps it, with only in-frame sequences that have V and J called. A part of the clones is gone; compared with another copy, unresolved V genes explain less than half, and the rest is unexplained. The V and J calls and clone size were taken over from that table, and D and trimming were inferred from the DNA. This sample lists tens of thousands of clones; roughly 86% were detected once. The ten most abundant clones make up approximately 7.3% of the sample.

The receptor's source is a human donor in a cohort sampled during active COVID-19. Material: peripheral blood. The rearranged segments are TRBV9 and TRBJ2-7, and 9 bases in between align with TRBD1. The nucleotides are TGTGCCAGCAGCGTTGCCGGGACAGGGATCTACGAGCAGTACTTC. It specifies CASSVAGTGIYEQYF.